The 22 T cell receptor beta chains in this list originate from one sample, sequenced in a study of shared clonotypes between healthy human individuals. The table came from immunoSEQ multiplex PCR; TCRdb's copy has only in-frame clones and leaves some out. The sample holds some 680,000 clones; around 78% are singletons and the top ten take more than 1.5%. Sequences were obtained from memory CD4+ T cells sorted from blood. Documented subset: CD45RA-negative fraction. The source of these receptors is a woman in her twenties or thirties in good health.

V usage is TRBV2 and J usage is TRBJ2-3, with no clear D. The CDR3 extends over 14 amino acids. V gave up 1 base and J gave up 4 bases, with 9 bases separating them. Germline loops: CDR1 SNHLY, CDR2 FYNNEI. Here the CDR3 reads CASSEDRVPDTQYF. CDR3 in DNA: TGTGCCAGCAGTGAAGATCGGGTCCCAGATACGCAGTATTTT.

With respect to this clone: Other DNA sequences in this sample translate to the same CDR3. This chain uses TRBV5-1 with TRBJ2-2, with D maybe TRBD1 (6 bases). This CDR3 is 16 amino acids long. From germline, CDR1 is SGHRS and CDR2 YFSETQ. V was pared by 0 bases and J by 0 bases, with 9 bases between. CDR3 nucleotide sequence: TGCGCCAGCAGCTTGGTTGGGACACCGAACACCGGGGAGCTGTTTTTT. Residues: CASSLVGTPNTGELFF.

The CDR3 sequence: CASSLGANTGELFF. In DNA form, the CDR3 reads TGTGCCAGCAGCTTAGGTGCGAACACCGGGGAGCTGTTTTTT. The gene calls are TRBV7-6 and TRBJ2-2; D remains ambiguous. Deletions cut 1 base from V and 0 bases from J, with 3 bases between. CDR3 length: 14 amino acids. CDR1 is SGHVS, CDR2 FNYEAQ, per germline.

The V call is TRBV4-2, the J call TRBJ2-2, with TRBD1 matching over 7 bases. CDR1 LGHNA and CDR2 YNFKEQ come from the germline V gene. The CDR3 sequence is 14 residues long. The J segment lost 0 bases and the V segment lost 9 bases, leaving 4 bases of the junction unmatched. For the CDR3, the DNA is TGTGCCAGAAAAGGGGGCCCGAACACCGGGGAGCTGTTTTTT. Translation: CARKGGPNTGELFF.

The rearrangement uses TRBV7-2 and TRBJ2-3; 7 bases line up with TRBD2. The V gene end was trimmed by 1 base and the J gene end by 6 bases; junction bases not matched to a gene: 7. CDR1 and CDR2 (germline): SGHTA, FQGNSA. The CDR3 is made up of 15 amino acids. The CDR3 coding sequence is TGTGCCAGCAGCTTAGGCGGGAGAAGTTTGGATACGCAGTATTTT. Translating it yields CASSLGGRSLDTQYF.

This clone was seen only once. The CDR3: CSVARGQNTDTQYF. CDR3 nucleotides: TGCAGCGTTGCCAGAGGGCAGAACACAGATACGCAGTATTTT. This sequence joins TRBV29-1 and TRBJ2-3; possible D gene TRBD2, 5 bases. The V and J ends lost 4 bases and 2 bases respectively, with 13 bases between them. The germline V gene encodes CDR1 SQVTM and CDR2 ANQGSEA. This CDR3 has 14 residues.

This chain links TRBV28 with TRBJ2-7; D remains unclear. Germline loops: CDR1 MDHEN, CDR2 SYDVKM. CDR3 length: 13 residues. Trimming shortened V by 7 bases and J by 0 bases, and 10 bases separated the two germline ends. The CDR3 DNA follows: TGTGCCAGCATTCGGGCGAACTCCTACGAGCAGTACTTC. Protein product: CASIRANSYEQYF.

CDR3 sequence (DNA): TGTGCCAGCAGCCAAGAGGACGTCAGGGCTATTTCTGGGGAGCTGTTTTTT. It is translated as CASSQEDVRAISGELFF. The V and J genes are TRBV4-2 and TRBJ2-2; TRBD1 might be the D (5 bases). The ends were cut back, 0 bases at V and 8 bases at J, with 19 bases in the middle. The germline V gene has CDR1 LGHNA and CDR2 YNFKEQ. CDR3 size: 17 residues.

The rearrangement links TRBV2 to TRBJ1-5, with a weak D call TRBD1 (5 bases). V lost 3 bases to trimming and J lost 5 bases, with 8 bases between them. The CDR3 extends over 13 amino acids. The V gene's germline CDR1 is SNHLY and CDR2 FYNNEI. Written as DNA, the CDR3 is TGTGCCAGCAGTGACAGGGAATATCAGCCCCAGCATTTT. Protein sequence: CASSDREYQPQHF.

This clone was found once. The rearrangement links TRBV2 to TRBJ1-4; D not resolved. The CDR3 length is 15 residues. The ends were cut back, 6 bases at V and 3 bases at J, with 14 bases in the middle. Germline CDR1 is SNHLY and CDR2 is FYNNEI. CDR3 bases: TGTGCCAGCAGGGAGGGCGTCGTGGCTAATGAAAAACTGTTTTTT. As protein: CASREGVVANEKLFF.

This rearrangement joins TRBV5-1 to TRBJ2-2, with 12 nucleotides matching TRBD1. The CDR3 runs to 20 residues. Germline V CDR1 and CDR2: SGHRS, YFSETQ. Losses at the gene ends were 7 bases for V and 5 bases for J; bases not matched to a gene: 21. CDR3 sequence: CASRKSGTGGAYSNTGELFF. The CDR3 DNA reads TGCGCCAGCCGCAAATCCGGGACAGGGGGCGCTTACAGCAATACCGGGGAGCTGTTTTTT.

DNA of the CDR3: TGTGCCAGCAGTCACCACAGGATCCTAGGACTAGCGGGAGTAAGCAAGAGCTACGAGCAGTACTTC. Protein product: CASSHHRILGLAGVSKSYEQYF. The V and J genes are TRBV28 and TRBJ2-7; 13 bases align to TRBD2. Germline CDR1 is MDHEN and CDR2 is SYDVKM. V shed 5 bases and J 3 bases; nucleotides not matched to a gene: 25. The CDR3 runs to 22 residues.

This clone was found a few times. The rearrangement joins TRBV2 to TRBJ2-1; D possibly matches TRBD1 or TRBD2 (5 bases each). Between the trimmed V and J ends, which lost 7 bases and 9 bases, there was a span of 19 bases. In germline, CDR1 is SNHLY, CDR2 FYNNEI. This CDR3 region has 14 residues. The CDR3 DNA sequence: TGTGCCAGCACTATGACTGGGTCAGGGAGTGAGCAGTTCTTC. It yields the protein CASTMTGSGSEQFF.

J is TRBJ2-3 and V is TRBV25-1, with 8 bases fitting TRBD2. This CDR3 has 15 residues. Germline V gene data show CDR1 as MGHDK and CDR2 as SYGVNS. Trimming at V came to 1 base and at J to 4 bases, leaving 4 bases not matched to a gene. The CDR3 reads CASSESGRASDTQYF. The CDR3 coding sequence is TGTGCCAGCAGTGAATCCGGGAGGGCCTCAGATACGCAGTATTTT.

The chain is built from TRBV5-1 and TRBJ2-7; TRBD1 is a possible D gene (6 bases). The CDR3 has 14 amino acids. CDR1 and CDR2 from the germline V gene are SGHRS and YFSETQ. The ends were cut back, 1 base at V and 5 bases at J, with 13 bases in the middle. The CDR3 sequence is CASSLTGPWDEQYF. For the CDR3, the DNA is TGCGCCAGCAGCTTGACAGGGCCCTGGGACGAGCAGTACTTC.

This chain joins TRBV6-5 and TRBJ1-2; a possible D gene is TRBD1 (5 bases). The germline V gene has CDR1 MNHEY and CDR2 SVGAGI. Trimming stripped 4 bases from V and 4 bases from J, with 10 bases between. There are 13 residues in the CDR3. CDR3 bases: TGTGCCAGCAGTTCCCAGGGACCCTATGGCTACACCTTC. It yields the protein CASSSQGPYGYTF.

This clone was seen a few times. This chain connects TRBV19 to TRBJ2-5, with D perhaps being TRBD1 or TRBD2 (6 bases each). Per germline, CDR1 LNHDA and CDR2 SQIVND (reference sequence). This CDR3 is 15 amino acids long. V lost 7 bases and J lost 5, with 20 bases in between. The CDR3 protein is CASTSSGGGGETQYF. As DNA, the CDR3 is TGTGCCAGTACATCCTCCGGAGGGGGTGGGGAGACCCAGTACTTC.

The chain carries TRBV25-1 and TRBJ1-2; D is unclear. Trimming took 1 base from V and 7 from J, leaving 10 bases between them. This CDR3 contains 13 residues. The germline V gene encodes CDR1 MGHDK and CDR2 SYGVNS. The CDR3 spells CASSEFGAGGYTF. As DNA, the CDR3 is TGTGCCAGCAGTGAATTTGGAGCGGGTGGCTACACCTTC.

This clone came up a few times. The chain links TRBV6-1 to TRBJ1-2; D is ambiguous. Trimming took off 5 bases at V and 5 bases at J, with 9 bases between the two ends. CDR1 is MNHNS, CDR2 SASEGT, per germline. The length of the CDR3 is 12 residues. CDR3 in amino acids: CASSLQEYGYTF. The CDR3 region has the DNA TGTGCCAGCAGTCTTCAGGAGTATGGCTACACCTTC.

This chain uses TRBV28 with TRBJ2-7; 10 bases agree with TRBD1. V was pared by 7 bases and J by 3 bases, with 6 bases of the junction left unmatched. Germline V gene sequence: CDR1 MDHEN, CDR2 SYDVKM. This CDR3 has 14 amino acids. For the CDR3, the DNA is TGTGCCAGCACTCCGGGACAGGGGCTCTACGAGCAGTACTTC. Residues: CASTPGQGLYEQYF.

The V call is TRBV2, the J call TRBJ2-1; D not resolved. V dropped 2 bases and J dropped 9 bases, with 8 bases sitting between them. This CDR3 contains 12 residues. Germline-derived CDR1 and CDR2 are SNHLY and FYNNEI. CDR3 sequence: CASSEPVSEQFF. CDR3 sequence (DNA): TGTGCCAGCAGTGAACCAGTGAGTGAGCAGTTCTTC.

The chain joins TRBV29-1 to TRBJ2-2, with a weak D call TRBD1 (6 bases). The CDR3 runs 12 residues. Between the trimmed V and J ends, which lost 6 bases and 5 bases, there was a span of 10 bases. Germline V lookup: CDR1 SQVTM, CDR2 ANQGSEA. The CDR3 protein is CSVRQATGELFF. The CDR3 bases are TGCAGCGTAAGACAGGCGACCGGGGAGCTGTTTTTT.